The 2 T cell receptor beta chains presented below share a single source sample, sequenced in a study of blood T cell repertoires in COVID-19. This table comes from immunoSEQ multiplex PCR, and its TCRdb copy is limited to in-frame clones, with some not included. This table holds 110,000 or so clones, 70% to 80% found once. Sequenced sample: peripheral blood. The receptors derive from a man in his sixties or seventies with acute or convalescent COVID-19.

The CDR3 reads CASSSQGARNTGELFF. The CDR3 DNA reads TGTGCCAGTAGTTCACAGGGGGCAAGGAACACCGGGGAGCTGTTTTTT. The rearrangement links TRBV19 to TRBJ2-2, with TRBD1 identical over 9 bases. The CDR3 is 16 residues long. Per germline, CDR1 LNHDA and CDR2 SQIVND (reference sequence). The trim removed 5 bases at V and 1 base at J, leaving 5 bases unmatched.

The chain couples TRBV7-9 to TRBJ2-3, with 14 bases matching TRBD2. The CDR3 spans 17 residues. Germline V gives CDR1 SEHNR, CDR2 FQNEAQ (reference sequence). Trimming removed 5 bases from V and 2 bases from J; junction bases left unmatched: 6. In nucleotides, the CDR3 is TGTGCCAGCAGCCCCGGACTAGCGGGGGGCTACACAGATACGCAGTATTTT. Translated, it gives CASSPGLAGGYTDTQYF.